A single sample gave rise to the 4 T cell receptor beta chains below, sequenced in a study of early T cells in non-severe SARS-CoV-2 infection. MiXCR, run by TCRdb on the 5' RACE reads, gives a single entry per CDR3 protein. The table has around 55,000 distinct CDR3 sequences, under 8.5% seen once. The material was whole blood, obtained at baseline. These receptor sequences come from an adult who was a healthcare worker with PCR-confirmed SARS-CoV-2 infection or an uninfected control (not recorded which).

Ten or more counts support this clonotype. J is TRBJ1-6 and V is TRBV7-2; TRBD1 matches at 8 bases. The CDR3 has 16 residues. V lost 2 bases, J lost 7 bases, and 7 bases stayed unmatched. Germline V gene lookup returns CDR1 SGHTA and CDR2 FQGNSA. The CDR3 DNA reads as TGTGCCAGCAGCTTACAGGGGGCAACGAGCAATTCACCCCTCCACTTT. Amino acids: CASSLQGATSNSPLHF.

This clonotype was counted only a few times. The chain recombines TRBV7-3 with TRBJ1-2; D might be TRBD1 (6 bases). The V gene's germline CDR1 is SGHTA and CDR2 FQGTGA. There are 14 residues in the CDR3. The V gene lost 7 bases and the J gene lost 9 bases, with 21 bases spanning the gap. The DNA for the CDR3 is TGTGCCAGCACCCTTGGACAAGGGACATTCAGCTACACCTTC. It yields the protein CASTLGQGTFSYTF.

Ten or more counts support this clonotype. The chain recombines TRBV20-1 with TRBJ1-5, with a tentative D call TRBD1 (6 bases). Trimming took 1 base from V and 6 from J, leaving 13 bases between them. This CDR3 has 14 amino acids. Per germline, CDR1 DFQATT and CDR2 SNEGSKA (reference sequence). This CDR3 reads CSARVRQGTQPQHF. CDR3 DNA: TGCAGTGCTAGAGTCCGCCAGGGGACTCAGCCCCAGCATTTT.

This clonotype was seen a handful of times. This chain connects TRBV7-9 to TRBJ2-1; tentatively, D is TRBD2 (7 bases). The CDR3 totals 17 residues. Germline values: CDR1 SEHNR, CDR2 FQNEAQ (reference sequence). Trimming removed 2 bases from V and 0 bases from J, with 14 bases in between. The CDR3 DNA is TGTGCCAGCAGCTTACCCGGGGGGCATAGCTCCTACAATGAGCAGTTCTTC. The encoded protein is CASSLPGGHSSYNEQFF.